Below, one T cell receptor beta chain is given with its context. Two consecutive negative NP/OP PCR tests, clearance, or resolved symptoms defined Cohort 3 recovery. Produced via immunoSEQ multiplex PCR; TCRdb's table is partial and in-frame only. Of more than 300,000 clones in the sample, over 85% are singletons; the top ten hold almost 9.5%. The entry originates in a study of blood T cell repertoires in COVID-19. V gave up 2 bases and J gave up 0 bases, with 11 bases separating them. The germline V gene has CDR1 MNHEY and CDR2 SVGEGT. CDR3 length: 15 residues. The gene calls are TRBV6-2 or TRBV6-3 and TRBJ2-7; possibly TRBD1 for D (6 bases). The sequence derives from a woman in her twenties or thirties who had recovered from COVID-19. The specimen was PBMCs or T cells enriched from blood (not recorded which). The CDR3 nucleotides read TGTGCCAGCAGTTACGAGGCAGGGGACTCCTACGAGCAGTACTTC. Translated, it gives CASSYEAGDSYEQYF.